One T cell receptor (beta chain) is described in this entry. Its antigen target is currently unknown. No quality values exist for individual bases; no much larger clone is one base distant. The data originate from a study of cytomegalovirus exposure and HLA in healthy donors (dated by TCRdb to about 2017). Regarding the complete study: In an earlier analysis of around 540 of the donors, about 260 Gb of sequence data and 95 million to 130 million unique TCR beta sequences from 150 million to 200 million T cells were reported. An early release that covered roughly 600 HLA-typed donors contained approximately 290 gigabases of sequencing data and about 93 million unique TCR sequences. Of the roughly 400 genotyped donors, 65% to 90% were placed in the genetic ancestry cluster associated with self-reported Caucasian donors. The study aimed to test whether cataloging public T cell receptors could reveal signatures of past pathogen exposure. The study profiled the T cell repertoires of around 700 subjects by immunosequencing and related them to cytomegalovirus serostatus. Besides the first cohort of 666 subjects, a separate validation cohort made up of roughly 130 different subjects was used. High-throughput TCR immunosequencing, statistical association of individual TCRs with disease status, and machine learning were combined to predict cytomegalovirus infection status. A later analysis re-analyzed previously published TCR beta repertoires from about 730 donors and added high-resolution HLA genotyping to study TCR occurrence patterns. Rather than using new phenotypic data, the later analysis identified candidate immune exposures from TCR beta sequences and from how often those sequences occurred across donors. In an earlier analysis of several hundred of the donors, high-throughput TCR beta sequencing was used to judge whether each TCR beta V gene segment behaved as functional or pseudogenic. Donor age, sex, ethnicity and CMV serostatus were compiled alongside the repertoire data. A later genetic analysis took genome-wide SNP genotypes for about three fifths of the roughly 670 donors and used that subset as a discovery cohort. Every repertoire in the discovery cohort had been generated on one and the same sequencing platform. Both class I and class II loci were covered by HLA typing, at four-digit resolution. Typing coverage differed by locus: A, B, C, DRB1 and DQB1 were typed in roughly 620-640 donors, DQA1 in 500 to 550, DPA1 in nearly 610, and DPB1 in 450 to 480. Because of strong linkage in the cohort, roughly five DR-DQ haplotypes were treated as single units for association and clustering. Among 398 genotyped donors of the cohort, an average of approximately 240,000 unique TCR beta nucleotide sequences were sequenced per donor, roughly a sixth of them non-productive.

Overall study results and their limits: Roughly uniform sequencing depth across donors was assumed in presence/absence analyses, although this assumption may not hold. Cytomegalovirus status was reported to be diagnosed by the classifier with high specificity and sensitivity in both the original and validation cohorts. When HLA alleles, especially DR and DQ, strongly co-occurred, TCR associations were difficult to assign to individual alleles. The sequencing pipeline was judged likely to have produced a cluster of highly shared sequence variants as a technical artifact. A further reported finding was that TCR beta sequences accurately predicted the HLA-A and HLA-B alleles for most subjects in the first cohort. In an earlier analysis of about 600 of the donors, most TCR beta V segments appeared in productive rearrangements about 87% or about 30% of the time, broadly matching IMGT annotations. Because HLA typing was unavailable for some donors at each locus, only the typed subset was used in association tests. Compared with equally common non-associated chains, HLA-associated TCR beta chains in a later analysis were more clonally expanded and had lower generation probabilities. This cohort had only TCR beta chains sequenced, and the lack of alpha or paired-chain data limited which features could be detected. Immune exposure information for the cohort was limited to CMV serostatus. An association between a missense DCLRE1C variant and V-gene and J-gene trimming of TCR beta chains was found in a later genetic analysis and replicated in an independent cohort. It was suggested by the authors that the approach could potentially be generalized to other disease states and immunological phenotypes. Three of the identified cytomegalovirus-associated TCR beta chains were confirmed in vitro to be specific for cytomegalovirus antigens. In a later genetic analysis, fewer N-insertions in productive TCRs were reported among donors in an Asian-associated ancestry cluster than the approximately 670-donor mean. Linkage disequilibrium might explain the correlated functional status among segregating V segments, but an unknown experimental factor could not be ruled out. Specific HLA alleles were associated with roughly 17,000 TCR beta sequences at a false discovery rate of 0.05 in a later analysis. In a later analysis, the rate of TCR association differed among HLA loci, with DRB1 alleles having the most associated TCRs and HLA-C alleles having the fewest. A later analysis reported that several top co-occurrence clusters appeared linked to parvovirus B19, influenza, CMV and Epstein-Barr virus. A total of some 180 TCR beta chains were listed by the study as associated with cytomegalovirus. In a later analysis, most CMV-associated TCR beta chains were found to appear HLA-restricted, with HLA associations seemingly driven largely by CMV exposure. While some public TCRs were present in many individuals, most TCR sequences turned up only very rarely across donors. Some IMGT-functional V segments, including TRBV6-2 and TRBV6-3, could not be told apart with the 87-base-pair reads, so those segments were excluded. Roughly 15 rarely observed V segments, including chromosome 9 orphons, were excluded from the earlier analysis of some 590 of the donors because counts were too low.

Libraries were built with the immunoSEQ multiplex PCR assay. For the multiplex PCR, a mixture combining 60 forward primers for TCR Vbeta segments and 13 reverse primers for TCR Jbeta segments was used. The CDR3 region of rearranged TCR beta genes was amplified from genomic DNA with a multiplex PCR assay. The amplified TCR beta libraries were sequenced on the Illumina HiSeq System as 87-base-pair reads. Turning to the authors' computational methods: Across the roughly 600 repertoires, a later analysis counted tens of millions of unique TCR beta chains, roughly 11 million of which were shared by at least two donors. A nearest-neighbor algorithm error-corrected the raw reads and collapsed the reads into unique sequences, merging closely related sequences to remove PCR and sequencing errors. V, D and J gene segments were assigned by aligning CDR3 sequences to IMGT reference sequences. For a sequence to be retained, a match of at least six nucleotides to both a V gene segment and a J gene segment was required. A rearrangement was called productive if the CDR3 had no stop codons and remained in frame with V and J, and every other rearrangement was called non-productive. CDR3 was defined by IMGT convention, running from the second conserved V-encoded cysteine to the conserved J-encoded phenylalanine. Sequences without an unambiguous match to a single V gene segment were excluded from the earlier analysis of about 600 of the donors. In an earlier analysis of a few hundred of the donors, a V segment was called functional when productive rearrangements were above 56.7%, and segregating when the standard deviation between donors exceeded 5%. A statistical classification framework was built for diagnosing cytomegalovirus status from the catalog of TCR beta chain sequences. In a later analysis, TCR nucleotide sequences were compared against IMGT/GENE-DB human TR gene sequences so that V and J genes could be assigned. The TCRdist pipeline was used in a later analysis to assign CDR3 sequences and most-parsimonious VDJ recombination scenarios. In a later analysis, every TCR beta chain was defined by the combination of its CDR3 amino acid sequence and its V-gene family, and reads without a unique V-gene family were dropped. To address suspected cross-contamination and a sequencing artifact, a later analysis removed around 590 highly shared, low-generation-probability nucleotide sequences. A later analysis calculated a clonal expansion index for each public chain from normalized within-repertoire ranks of inferred template counts. In a later analysis, generation probabilities were computed with a VDJ recombination model fitted to out-of-frame rearrangements, and the resulting probabilities were checked against IGoR. A later analysis scored TCR-TCR, TCR-HLA and TCR-CMV co-occurrence with hypergeometric tests, applying a repertoire-size bias correction to TCR pairs. False discovery rates were estimated in a later analysis by permuting HLA or CMV assignments 20 times. In a later analysis, co-occurring TCRs were grouped with DBSCAN, and TCRdist sequence similarity was added when clustering was performed within HLA-allele-positive subsets. For co-occurrence clustering, repertoires with fewer than 30,000 or more than 120,000 public chains were excluded, along with about five repertoires with anomalous nucleotide sharing. The immuneACCESS repertoire file appears here via TCRdb, limited to in-frame rearrangements. These files lack a portion of the clones; in checked studies, under half of the deficit traces to unresolved V genes, and the cause of the others is not known. The V and J calls and the clone size are those of that table, but D and trimming were determined from the DNA. Counted in this sample were 150,000 to 200,000 clones; approximately 81% of them appeared once. The ten largest account for about 2.4% of the sample.

The cohort was made up of about 670 healthy bone marrow donors. Cohort members were all nominally healthy when sampled, although unrecorded immune exposures were likely present. The donor was CMV seronegative and belonged to the group of 352 seronegative cohort members. Every donor gave a peripheral blood sample, and the peripheral blood mononuclear cells from that sample were used for TCR beta sequencing. Genomic DNA extraction from the blood cell samples was performed with the Qiagen DNeasy Blood Extraction Kit. V loses 4 bases of germline sequence and J loses 6 bases, and the interval between the two ends is 17 bases. CDR1 is given as SGHNT and CDR2 as YYREEE, both from the germline V gene (reference sequence). The CDR3 has 14 amino acids, counting the end cysteine and phenylalanine. CDR3 DNA only is kept here, 42 bases in frame from base 1.

The chain was built from TRBV5-4 and TRBJ2-7; possibly the D gene is TRBD2, per 6 matching bases. The clonotype comes from a male donor in good health and CMV-seronegative. Material for sequencing was PBMCs. The CDR3 reads as follows: CASSQEGPRGEQYF. The sequenced DNA: TGTGCCAGCAGCCAGGAGGGGCCCCGAGGCGAGCAGTACTTC.